This T cell receptor beta chain emerged from a study of PD-L1 blockade in urothelial cancer. As for the study in general: Male sex and bladder-origin urothelial cancer characterized about 90% of the roughly 30 patients. Blood analysis occurred 3 weeks (second dose) and 6 weeks after treatment start. Overall study findings and caveats: Where pretreatment blood TCR clonality fell below the median, better survival was predicted.

The time point is: peripheral blood 6 weeks after treatment start. Each patient gave between 1 and 8 samples, pretreatment and on-treatment. Using immunoSEQ multiplex PCR, the repertoire was profiled, and TCRdb retains in-frame clones only, with some absent. The repertoire includes over 100,000 clones, more than 85% of them detected once, and 3.5% to 4.5% sits in the top ten. About this clone itself: Its antigen is unidentified.

Germline CDR1 SGHTA, CDR2 FQGNSA. This CDR3 region has 14 residues. The V gene end was trimmed by 0 bases and the J gene end by 9 bases; junction bases not matched to a gene: 5. This specimen was PBMCs, taken around atezolizumab (anti-PD-L1) treatment. V is TRBV7-2 and J is TRBJ2-3; 8 nucleotides match TRBD2. This TCR came from a man in his sixties with urothelial cancer. The CDR3 DNA reads as TGTGCCAGCAGCTTAGCTGGCGGGGGGACCACGCAGTATTTT. Encoded protein: CASSLAGGGTTQYF.